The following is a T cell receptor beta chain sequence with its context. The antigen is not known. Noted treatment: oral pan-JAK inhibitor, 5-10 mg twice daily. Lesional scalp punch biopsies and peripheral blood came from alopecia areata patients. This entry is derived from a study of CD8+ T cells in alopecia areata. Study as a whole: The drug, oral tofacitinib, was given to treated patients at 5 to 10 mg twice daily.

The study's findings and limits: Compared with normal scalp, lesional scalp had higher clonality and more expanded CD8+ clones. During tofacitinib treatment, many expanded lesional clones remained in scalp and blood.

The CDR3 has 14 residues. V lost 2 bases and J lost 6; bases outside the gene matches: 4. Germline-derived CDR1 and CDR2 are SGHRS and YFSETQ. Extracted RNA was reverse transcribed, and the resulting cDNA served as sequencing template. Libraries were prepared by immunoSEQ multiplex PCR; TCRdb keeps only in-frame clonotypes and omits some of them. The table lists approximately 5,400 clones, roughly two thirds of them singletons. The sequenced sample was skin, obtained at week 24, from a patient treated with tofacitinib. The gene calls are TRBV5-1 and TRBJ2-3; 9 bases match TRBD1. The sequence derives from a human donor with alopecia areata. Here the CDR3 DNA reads TGCGCCAGCAGCTTAGGGACAGGGTCCGATACGCAGTATTTT. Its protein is CASSLGTGSDTQYF.